These T cell receptor beta chains were read from a single sample in a study of beta chain features in type 1 diabetes. The table came from immunoSEQ multiplex PCR; TCRdb's copy has only in-frame clones and leaves some out. The repertoire consists of about half a million clones, with about an eighth occurring once and the leading ten covering more than 0.045%. Sequenced material: naive CD4+ T cells from blood. These receptors were taken from a woman aged 18-35 years in good health. The CDR3 runs from the conserved cysteine through the conserved F or W. The D gene is left open where the match is weak. A clone size is listed for some rows: how often the clone was seen (once, few, many), or a class if it is expanded.

CDR3nt: TGTGCCAGTAGTAGGCAGGAGAGCACTGAAGCTTTCTTT
CDR3aa: CASSRQESTEAFF
d_gene: -
v_gene: TRBV19
j_gene: TRBJ1-1
abundance: few

CDR3nt: TGTGCCAGCAGCCAAGCGTTCACCTACAATGAGCAGTTCTTC
CDR3aa: CASSQAFTYNEQFF
d_gene: -
v_gene: TRBV14
j_gene: TRBJ2-1
abundance: few

CDR3nt: TGTGCCAGCACCACGGACAGGGGGTCTTATAATTCACCCCTCCACTTT
CDR3aa: CASTTDRGSYNSPLHF
d_gene: TRBD1
v_gene: TRBV5-6
j_gene: TRBJ1-6
abundance: -

CDR3nt: TGTGCCAGCAGATCCCGACAGGGAAAGGACGAGCAGTACTTC
CDR3aa: CASRSRQGKDEQYF
d_gene: TRBD1
v_gene: TRBV5-4
j_gene: TRBJ2-7
abundance: -

CDR3nt: TGTGCCAGCAGCGTAGGAGGACTAGCGGACTCCTACAATGAGCAGTTCTTC
CDR3aa: CASSVGGLADSYNEQFF
d_gene: TRBD2
v_gene: TRBV9
j_gene: TRBJ2-1
abundance: few

CDR3nt: TGCGCCAGCAGCTTACCGCCCTACAGGGCGAGTGAGCAGTTCTTC
CDR3aa: CASSLPPYRASEQFF
d_gene: -
v_gene: TRBV5-1
j_gene: TRBJ2-1
abundance: -

CDR3nt: TGCAGTGCTAGGGTCAAAGAGACCCAGTACTTC
CDR3aa: CSARVKETQYF
d_gene: -
v_gene: TRBV20-1
j_gene: TRBJ2-5
abundance: -

CDR3nt: TGTGCCAGCAGATCCCTACCTGGGACAGTACCCTACGAGCAGTACTTC
CDR3aa: CASRSLPGTVPYEQYF
d_gene: TRBD1
v_gene: TRBV27
j_gene: TRBJ2-7
abundance: once

CDR3nt: TGTGCCAGCAGCCCCCTGGTAGGGCGTATGGGCTACACCTTC
CDR3aa: CASSPLVGRMGYTF
d_gene: -
v_gene: TRBV7-2
j_gene: TRBJ1-2
abundance: -

CDR3nt: TGTGCCTGGGACAGGGGGGCTTCTGAAGCTTTCTTT
CDR3aa: CAWDRGASEAFF
d_gene: TRBD1
v_gene: TRBV30
j_gene: TRBJ1-1
abundance: -

CDR3nt: TGTGCCAGCAGCGTCGGAACGGCGGAAGCTTTCTTT
CDR3aa: CASSVGTAEAFF
d_gene: -
v_gene: TRBV4-2
j_gene: TRBJ1-1
abundance: few

CDR3nt: TGCAGCGTAAAGACCCGAGGGGTCACTGAAGCTTTCTTT
CDR3aa: CSVKTRGVTEAFF
d_gene: -
v_gene: TRBV29-1
j_gene: TRBJ1-1
abundance: -

CDR3nt: TGCGCCAGCAGCCAAGCGGGAACGGCCAAAAACATTCAGTACTTC
CDR3aa: CASSQAGTAKNIQYF
d_gene: -
v_gene: TRBV4-3
j_gene: TRBJ2-4
abundance: -

CDR3nt: TGTGCCTGGAGTGCGGGAAGGGCCTACGAGCAGTACTTC
CDR3aa: CAWSAGRAYEQYF
d_gene: -
v_gene: TRBV30
j_gene: TRBJ2-7
abundance: -

CDR3nt: TGTGCCAGCAGCACCTTTACAGGGGCTGAGCAGTTCTTC
CDR3aa: CASSTFTGAEQFF
d_gene: TRBD1
v_gene: TRBV7-6
j_gene: TRBJ2-1
abundance: few

CDR3nt: TGCGCCAGCAGCCACCCCGGGCAGGCGAACACCGGGGAGCTGTTTTTT
CDR3aa: CASSHPGQANTGELFF
d_gene: -
v_gene: TRBV4-1
j_gene: TRBJ2-2
abundance: -

CDR3nt: TGCAGCGTTGATTACGGGAGAGGCTACACCTTC
CDR3aa: CSVDYGRGYTF
d_gene: -
v_gene: TRBV29-1
j_gene: TRBJ1-2
abundance: -

CDR3nt: TGTGCCAGCAGTTTATACGACAGGGCGTATTCACCCCTCCACTTT
CDR3aa: CASSLYDRAYSPLHF
d_gene: TRBD1
v_gene: TRBV28
j_gene: TRBJ1-6
abundance: few

CDR3nt: TGCGCCAGCAGCTTGGATCGGGACACCTTGGAGCAGTACTTC
CDR3aa: CASSLDRDTLEQYF
d_gene: -
v_gene: TRBV5-1
j_gene: TRBJ2-7
abundance: few

CDR3nt: TGTGCCAGCTCACCACCGGGACAGGGGTCCAAAAACATTCAGTACTTC
CDR3aa: CASSPPGQGSKNIQYF
d_gene: TRBD1
v_gene: TRBV18
j_gene: TRBJ2-4
abundance: -

CDR3nt: TGTGCCAGCAGTTTATCAGGACCGTTCTCTGGAAACACCATATATTTT
CDR3aa: CASSLSGPFSGNTIYF
d_gene: -
v_gene: TRBV27
j_gene: TRBJ1-3
abundance: -

CDR3nt: TGTGCCAGCAGTTTACTAGCGGGTGGGGAGACCCAGTACTTC
CDR3aa: CASSLLAGGETQYF
d_gene: TRBD2
v_gene: TRBV28
j_gene: TRBJ2-5
abundance: few

CDR3nt: TGTGCCAGCAGCCAAGTTCAAAGAGCATCAGGGGACGGCTACACCTTC
CDR3aa: CASSQVQRASGDGYTF
d_gene: -
v_gene: TRBV4-2
j_gene: TRBJ1-2
abundance: -

CDR3nt: TGCGCCAGCAGCTTGTTATTGGGAGGGGAGAGAGAGACCCAGTACTTC
CDR3aa: CASSLLLGGERETQYF
d_gene: TRBD2
v_gene: TRBV5-1
j_gene: TRBJ2-5
abundance: -

CDR3nt: TGTGCCAGCAGCTTGAAAGGGGCCTACGAGCAGTACTTC
CDR3aa: CASSLKGAYEQYF
d_gene: -
v_gene: TRBV5-6
j_gene: TRBJ2-7
abundance: -

CDR3nt: TGTGCCTGGAGTCCAATTGGCAGGCCCGGTGGCGACTATGGCTACACCTTC
CDR3aa: CAWSPIGRPGGDYGYTF
d_gene: -
v_gene: TRBV30
j_gene: TRBJ1-2
abundance: -

CDR3nt: TGTGCCAGCAGCCAGACAGGGGGCGGTGAGCAGTTCTTC
CDR3aa: CASSQTGGGEQFF
d_gene: TRBD1
v_gene: TRBV7-9
j_gene: TRBJ2-1
abundance: -

CDR3nt: TGTGCCAGCAGCCGAGGAGGGTCCGGCACAGATACGCAGTATTTT
CDR3aa: CASSRGGSGTDTQYF
d_gene: -
v_gene: TRBV7-9
j_gene: TRBJ2-3
abundance: few

CDR3nt: TGTGCTAGTGGTTTGAGGGGTCTACGGATAGCGGAAGAGACCCAGTACTTC
CDR3aa: CASGLRGLRIAEETQYF
d_gene: -
v_gene: TRBV12-5
j_gene: TRBJ2-5
abundance: -

CDR3nt: TGTGCCAGCGCGGGACTAGCCGGTTACGAGCAGTACTTC
CDR3aa: CASAGLAGYEQYF
d_gene: TRBD2
v_gene: TRBV7-8
j_gene: TRBJ2-7
abundance: -

CDR3nt: TGTGCCTGGAGTAGGGCCCGTTCGGGGGAGCTGTTTTTT
CDR3aa: CAWSRARSGELFF
d_gene: -
v_gene: TRBV30
j_gene: TRBJ2-2
abundance: few

CDR3nt: TGTGCCAGCAGCCAATACTCGGGTTATGAAAAACTGTTTTTT
CDR3aa: CASSQYSGYEKLFF
d_gene: -
v_gene: TRBV14
j_gene: TRBJ1-4
abundance: few

CDR3nt: TGTGCCAGCAACCCGGTGCAGGAGCTGACTGAAGCTTTCTTT
CDR3aa: CASNPVQELTEAFF
d_gene: -
v_gene: TRBV28
j_gene: TRBJ1-1
abundance: -

CDR3nt: TGTGCCAGCAGTCGGGGGAAAAGGGGTTGGGACAATGAGCAGTTCTTC
CDR3aa: CASSRGKRGWDNEQFF
d_gene: -
v_gene: TRBV27
j_gene: TRBJ2-1
abundance: -

CDR3nt: TGTGCCAGCAGCGTAGAGCCAGGAGGGAGGCAAGAGACCCAGTACTTC
CDR3aa: CASSVEPGGRQETQYF
d_gene: -
v_gene: TRBV9
j_gene: TRBJ2-5
abundance: -

CDR3nt: TGTGCCAGCAGCTTACCGAACTCACCCCTCCACTTT
CDR3aa: CASSLPNSPLHF
d_gene: -
v_gene: TRBV7-3
j_gene: TRBJ1-6
abundance: few

CDR3nt: TGTGCCAGCGGGACCCGTGGAGCCTACAATGAGCAGTTCTTC
CDR3aa: CASGTRGAYNEQFF
d_gene: -
v_gene: TRBV9
j_gene: TRBJ2-1
abundance: few

CDR3nt: TGTGCCAGCAGCTTAGCGGTCGAGGAGGGGATGTCGTTCTTC
CDR3aa: CASSLAVEEGMSFF
d_gene: -
v_gene: TRBV7-9
j_gene: TRBJ2-1
abundance: -

CDR3nt: TGTGCCAGCAGCCCTTGGGGTGAGGGATGGAAAAACATTCAGTACTTC
CDR3aa: CASSPWGEGWKNIQYF
d_gene: -
v_gene: TRBV7-9
j_gene: TRBJ2-4
abundance: -

CDR3nt: TGCAGCGTTGGGCTAGCGGCTTCCTACAATGAGCAGTTCTTC
CDR3aa: CSVGLAASYNEQFF
d_gene: TRBD2
v_gene: TRBV29-1
j_gene: TRBJ2-1
abundance: few

CDR3nt: TGTGCCAGCAGTGAGGGACTAGCGGGAGCAGATACGCAGTATTTT
CDR3aa: CASSEGLAGADTQYF
d_gene: TRBD2
v_gene: TRBV2
j_gene: TRBJ2-3
abundance: -

CDR3nt: TGTGCCAGCAGCTTCGGTGTGTTCGGAGAGACCCAGTACTTC
CDR3aa: CASSFGVFGETQYF
d_gene: -
v_gene: TRBV5-5
j_gene: TRBJ2-5
abundance: few

CDR3nt: TGTGCCAGCAGCCCGACAGGGGGTCGAGGTGAAAAACTGTTTTTT
CDR3aa: CASSPTGGRGEKLFF
d_gene: TRBD1
v_gene: TRBV28
j_gene: TRBJ1-4
abundance: -

CDR3nt: TGTGCCAGCAGTTACTCGGATCAGCCCCAGCATTTT
CDR3aa: CASSYSDQPQHF
d_gene: -
v_gene: TRBV6-6
j_gene: TRBJ1-5
abundance: -

CDR3nt: TGTGCCAGCAGCTCGGCGAGGGACAGGAGCCAAGAGACCCAGTACTTC
CDR3aa: CASSSARDRSQETQYF
d_gene: TRBD1
v_gene: TRBV5-4
j_gene: TRBJ2-5
abundance: few

CDR3nt: TGTGCCAGCAGCAACTACGAGCAGTACTTC
CDR3aa: CASSNYEQYF
d_gene: -
v_gene: TRBV2
j_gene: TRBJ2-7
abundance: -

CDR3nt: TGCGCCAGCAGCAAGGATAGTGCCAGCTCCTACGAGCAGTACTTC
CDR3aa: CASSKDSASSYEQYF
d_gene: -
v_gene: TRBV5-1
j_gene: TRBJ2-7
abundance: few

CDR3nt: TGCAGCGTGCGACTAGCGGGAGGGGAGACCCAGTACTTC
CDR3aa: CSVRLAGGETQYF
d_gene: TRBD2
v_gene: TRBV29-1
j_gene: TRBJ2-5
abundance: -

CDR3nt: TGCGCCAGCAGCTCGGGGAGCTCTGGAAACACCATATATTTT
CDR3aa: CASSSGSSGNTIYF
d_gene: -
v_gene: TRBV4-3
j_gene: TRBJ1-3
abundance: -

CDR3nt: TGTGCCTGGAGTGTAGTGGGGGCTAGTGAGCAGTTCTTC
CDR3aa: CAWSVVGASEQFF
d_gene: -
v_gene: TRBV30
j_gene: TRBJ2-1
abundance: few

CDR3nt: TGTGCCTGGGCTCCTCGGGGAGAGAGCAATCAGCCCCAGCATTTT
CDR3aa: CAWAPRGESNQPQHF
d_gene: -
v_gene: TRBV30
j_gene: TRBJ1-5
abundance: -

CDR3nt: TGTGCCAGCTCAGGACAAGAGACCCAGTACTTC
CDR3aa: CASSGQETQYF
d_gene: -
v_gene: TRBV18
j_gene: TRBJ2-5
abundance: -

CDR3nt: TGTGCCAGCAGTTTAGGGGCGGTTATGGACGAGCAGTACTTC
CDR3aa: CASSLGAVMDEQYF
d_gene: -
v_gene: TRBV28
j_gene: TRBJ2-7
abundance: few

CDR3nt: TGTGCCAGCAGTTACCGGACGGGAGACAATCAGCCCCAGCATTTT
CDR3aa: CASSYRTGDNQPQHF
d_gene: -
v_gene: TRBV6-5
j_gene: TRBJ1-5
abundance: -

CDR3nt: TGTGCCAGCTCACCAAACAGCTACACTGAAGCTTTCTTT
CDR3aa: CASSPNSYTEAFF
d_gene: -
v_gene: TRBV18
j_gene: TRBJ1-1
abundance: -